The 32 T cell receptor beta chains below were found in one sample sequenced in a study of blood T cell repertoires in COVID-19. Repertoires were generated with immunoSEQ multiplex PCR, while TCRdb's copy carries only in-frame clones and drops some. The sample has 250,000 to 300,000 clones, around 80% seen once. Sequencing was performed on PBMCs or T cells enriched from blood (not recorded which). The receptors derive from a man in his thirties or forties with acute COVID-19.

The rearrangement links TRBV27 to TRBJ1-2, with D possibly matching TRBD1 (5 bases). The CDR3 is made up of 13 amino acids. Trimming removed 6 bases from V and 8 bases from J, with 16 bases in between. Germline CDR1 reads MNHEY; CDR2 reads SMNVEV (reference sequence). This CDR3 is CASRPGGRDGYTF. Written as DNA, the CDR3 is TGTGCCAGCAGACCCGGGGGTCGAGACGGCTACACCTTC.

The sample holds many counts of this clone. The chain combines TRBV27 with TRBJ1-2, with D maybe TRBD1 (6 bases). Germline CDR1 is MNHEY and CDR2 is SMNVEV (reference sequence). The CDR3 loop spans 16 amino acids. The germline V and J ends were trimmed by 1 base and 7 bases, with 19 bases remaining between them. CDR3 sequence (DNA): TGTGCCAGCAGTTTATATCCCGGGACAACCAGGGGTGGCTACACCTTC. Translated: CASSLYPGTTRGGYTF.

This clone was recorded once. The chain links TRBV28 to TRBJ2-1, with D possibly matching TRBD1 (6 bases). Germline V gene lookup returns CDR1 MDHEN and CDR2 SYDVKM. The V gene lost 7 bases and the J gene lost 7 bases, with 14 bases spanning the gap. The CDR3 is made up of 13 amino acids. In DNA, the CDR3 is TGTGCCAGCATGAGGACAGTGCTAAATGAGCAGTTCTTC. Protein: CASMRTVLNEQFF.

V is TRBV11-3 and J is TRBJ1-6, with 8 nucleotides matching TRBD1. Germline V lookup: CDR1 SGHNT, CDR2 YENEEA. The junction had 2 bases not matched to a gene; V was cut back by 5 bases and J by 5 bases. The length of the CDR3 is 14 residues. The CDR3 region is CASSQGQDNSPLHF. The CDR3 coding sequence is TGTGCCAGCAGCCAGGGACAGGATAATTCACCCCTCCACTTT.

This chain joins TRBV6-4 and TRBJ2-1, with TRBD2 matching 11 bases. V dropped 5 bases and J dropped 4; count of bases not matched to a gene: 1. CDR3 length: 14 amino acids. From germline, CDR1 is MRHNA and CDR2 SNTAGT. The CDR3 coding sequence is TGTGCCAGCAGTCCTAGCGGGGGGTACAATGAGCAGTTCTTC. Protein: CASSPSGGYNEQFF.

The chain combines TRBV18 with TRBJ2-7; D perhaps matches TRBD1 (6 bases). This CDR3 comprises 14 residues. V was pared by 0 bases and J by 5 bases, with 11 bases between. Germline assignment: CDR1 KGHSH and CDR2 LQKENI. This CDR3 reads CASSPPLNRDEQYV. The CDR3 nucleotides read TGTGCCAGCTCACCACCGCTCAACAGGGACGAGCAGTACGTC.

The rearrangement uses TRBV11-3 and TRBJ2-1, with TRBD2 matching over 9 bases. The CDR3 is 15 residues long. Trimming took 4 bases from V and 9 from J; bases not matched to a gene: 10. Per the germline V gene, CDR1 is SGHNT and CDR2 is YENEEA. The CDR3 is CASSSLAGGPIEQFF. The CDR3 DNA follows: TGTGCCAGCAGCTCCCTGGCGGGAGGGCCTATTGAGCAGTTCTTC.

This clone was observed a few times. The rearrangement uses TRBV6-5 and TRBJ1-2, with 7 bases identical to TRBD1. V lost 7 bases to trimming and J lost 1 base; unmatched junction nucleotides: 9. Germline lookup yields CDR1 MNHEY and CDR2 SVGAGI. The CDR3 extends over 15 amino acids. The CDR3 DNA follows: TGTGCCAGCAACCCGGGACAGACAGTTAACTATGGCTACACCTTC. As protein: CASNPGQTVNYGYTF.

This clone was observed at least ten times. This CDR3 is CASSDSPGQGDVHEQFF. For the CDR3, the DNA is TGTGCCAGCAGTGACTCCCCTGGACAGGGCGATGTCCATGAGCAGTTCTTC. V gene TRBV6-4 combines with J gene TRBJ2-1; TRBD1 matches at 8 bases. This CDR3 is built from 17 residues. After removal of 0 bases from V and 8 bases from J, the junction contained 12 bases not matched to a gene. Germline V gene lookup returns CDR1 MRHNA and CDR2 SNTAGT.

CDR3: CATSDPKGGRETQYF. For the CDR3, the DNA is TGTGCCACCAGTGACCCGAAAGGGGGCCGAGAGACCCAGTACTTC. The chain joins TRBV24-1 to TRBJ2-5, with 7 nucleotides matching TRBD1. After removal of 4 bases from V and 4 bases from J, the junction contained 8 bases not matched to a gene. The germline V gene encodes CDR1 KGHDR and CDR2 SFDVKD. The CDR3 loop spans 15 amino acids.

The chain joins TRBV28 to TRBJ1-2; D is uncertain. Trimming removed 6 bases from V and 11 bases from J, with 13 bases in between. CDR1 MDHEN and CDR2 SYDVKM come from the germline V gene. The CDR3 consists of 11 residues. The CDR3 coding sequence is TGTGCCAGCAGCACACAGATTAAATACACCTTC. Amino acid sequence: CASSTQIKYTF.

This chain connects TRBV5-4 to TRBJ2-2; 10 bases map to TRBD2. The CDR3 consists of 16 residues. Germline values: CDR1 SGHNT, CDR2 YYREEE (reference sequence). V was clipped by 3 bases and J by 9 bases; unmatched bases: 11. This CDR3 is CASSSGGLAGVRELFF. The CDR3 DNA reads as TGTGCCAGCAGCTCAGGCGGTCTAGCGGGAGTCCGGGAGCTGTTTTTT.

The chain couples TRBV5-6 to TRBJ2-2; TRBD2 matches at 10 bases. The CDR3 runs to 17 residues. The V gene end was trimmed by 0 bases and the J gene end by 7 bases; junction bases not matched to a gene: 9. CDR1 is SGHDT and CDR2 is YYEEEE in the germline V gene. The CDR3 sequence: CASSLGLAGVPGGELFF. As DNA, the CDR3 is TGTGCCAGCAGCTTGGGGCTAGCGGGGGTGCCCGGCGGGGAGCTGTTTTTT.

This chain links TRBV3-1 (or the pseudogene TRBV3-2) with TRBJ1-2, with TRBD1 as a possible D gene (6 bases). Trimming stripped 2 bases from V and 4 bases from J, with 23 bases between. Germline CDR1 LGHDT, CDR2 YNNKEL (reference sequence). The length of the CDR3 is 18 residues. For the CDR3, the DNA is TGTGCCAGCAGCCAAAGACGTGGCGGACAGTGGGACCGCTATGGCTACACCTTC. Translating gives CASSQRRGGQWDRYGYTF.

This clone was found a few times. The chain employs TRBV4-3 and TRBJ1-2; D call uncertain. The germline CDR1 and CDR2 sequences are LGHNA and YSLEER. The CDR3 runs 12 residues. The V end was cut by 0 bases, the J end by 8 bases, with 7 bases between. CDR3 coding DNA: TGCGCCAGCAGCCAAGATCTGCGGGGCTACACCTTC. Translation gives CASSQDLRGYTF.

This clone was detected once. This chain uses TRBV9 with TRBJ1-5; unclear D gene. V lost 2 bases and J lost 10, with 19 bases in between. Germline values: CDR1 SGDLS, CDR2 YYNGEE. CDR3 length: 15 residues. The CDR3 sequence is CASSVSGGSGEPQHF. For the CDR3, the DNA is TGTGCCAGCAGCGTGAGTGGTGGTTCTGGTGAACCCCAGCATTTT. Variable domain in full (rest from reference TRBV9 and TRBJ1-5): DSGVTQTPKHLITATGQRVTLRCSPRSGDLSVYWYQQSLDQGLQFLIQYYNGEERAKGNILERFSAQQFPDLHSELNLSSLELGDSALYFCASSVSGGSGEPQHFGDGTRLSIL.

This clone was seen only a few times. The chain uses TRBV29-1 and TRBJ2-3; possible D gene TRBD1, 6 bases. Germline lookup yields CDR1 SQVTM and CDR2 ANQGSEA. Trimming removed 6 bases at V and 10 bases at J, with 20 bases between. The CDR3 spans 13 residues. CDR3 sequence reads: CSVHGQPDNPQYF. CDR3 bases: TGCAGCGTCCACGGACAGCCCGACAATCCGCAGTATTTT.

The chain links TRBV9 to TRBJ1-2; D may be TRBD1 (5 bases). The V gene lost 6 bases and the J gene lost 8 bases, with 8 bases spanning the gap. CDR1 is SGDLS and CDR2 is YYNGEE in the germline V gene. This CDR3 region has 10 residues. This chain's CDR3 is CASTGGGYTF. CDR3 sequence (DNA): TGTGCCAGCACCGGGGGGGGCTACACCTTC.

The V gene is TRBV7-8, the J gene TRBJ1-1, with 9 bases lining up with TRBD1. Germline V gene lookup returns CDR1 SGHVS and CDR2 FQNEAQ. The trim removed 5 bases at V and 1 base at J, leaving 5 bases unmatched. CDR3 length equals 15 residues. The CDR3 is CASSPMGQGNTEAFF. Written as DNA, the CDR3 is TGTGCCAGCAGCCCGATGGGACAGGGGAACACTGAAGCTTTCTTT.

The chain recombines TRBV5-1 with TRBJ1-1, with TRBD1 matching 7 bases. CDR1 and CDR2 from the germline V gene are SGHRS and YFSETQ. Germline trimming cut 9 bases from V and 4 bases from J; bases unmatched to any gene: 9. This CDR3 is 13 amino acids long. In DNA form, the CDR3 reads TGCGCCACCACAACAGGGGAAGGCACTGAAGCTTTCTTT. Its protein product is CATTTGEGTEAFF. Drawing the rest from reference TRBV5-1 and TRBJ1-1, the complete variable domain is KAGVTQTPRYLIKTRGQQVTLSCSPISGHRSVSWYQQTPGQGLQFLFEYFSETQRNKGNFPGRFSGRQFSNSRSEMNVSTLELGDSALYLCATTTGEGTEAFFGQGTRLTVV.

This chain joins TRBV27 and TRBJ2-7, with 12 bases identical to TRBD2. The V gene's germline CDR1 is MNHEY and CDR2 SMNVEV (reference sequence). Germline trimming cut 5 bases from V and 5 bases from J; bases unmatched to any gene: 13. The CDR3 length is 17 residues. Written as DNA, the CDR3 is TGTGCCAGCAGTCGCCGTGCCCCGACTAGCGGGAGACACGAGCAGTACGTC. Protein sequence: CASSRRAPTSGRHEQYV.

CDR3 protein: CASSPINSQNTEAFF. The CDR3 nucleotides are TGTGCCAGCAGCCCAATTAACTCTCAAAACACTGAAGCTTTCTTT. V and J are TRBV28 and TRBJ1-1; D not resolved. This CDR3 is built from 15 residues. CDR1 and CDR2 (germline): MDHEN, SYDVKM. The germline V and J ends were trimmed by 6 bases and 2 bases, with 16 bases remaining between them.

A word on this clone: Germline and junction disagree at one end, which may indicate a read error. The J gene is TRBJ1-2, the V gene TRBV6-1, with D uncertain. The CDR3 totals 14 residues. CDR1 is MNHNS, CDR2 SASEGT, per germline. The CDR3 DNA is TGTGCCAGCAGGGAAGGGTTGCAGAACTATGGCTACACCTTC. Its translation: CASREGLQNYGYTF.

CDR3 DNA: TGTGCCAGCTCCCCCCCCTACACCGGGGAGCTGTTTTTT. It yields the protein CASSPPYTGELFF. This chain links TRBV18 with TRBJ2-2; D remains unclear. Germline CDR1 is KGHSH and CDR2 is LQKENI. The CDR3 is made up of 13 amino acids. V was pared by 6 bases and J by 3 bases, with 8 bases between.

The chain employs TRBV28 and TRBJ2-7; 12 nucleotides line up with TRBD2. Germline loops: CDR1 MDHEN, CDR2 SYDVKM. V shed 7 bases and J 7 bases; nucleotides not matched to a gene: 14. The CDR3 contains 16 residues. In DNA form, the CDR3 reads TGTGCCAGCATCGGCGCTCTAGCGGGGGGGCCGGGTGAGCAGTACGTC. This sequence encodes CASIGALAGGPGEQYV.

The chain joins TRBV5-1 to TRBJ1-1, with a weak D call TRBD1 (6 bases). The V end lost 0 bases, the J end lost 4 bases, and 10 bases lay between the germline ends. In germline, CDR1 is SGHRS, CDR2 YFSETQ. This CDR3 spans 14 amino acids. CDR3 nucleotide sequence: TGCGCCAGCAGCTTGGCCGTACAGGGCACTGAAGCTTTCTTT. Amino acids: CASSLAVQGTEAFF.

The CDR3 reads CASSVGRLHHTQAKNIQYF. In nucleotides, the CDR3 is TGTGCCAGCAGCGTAGGTCGCTTACATCATACCCAAGCCAAAAACATTCAGTACTTC. The V gene is TRBV9, the J gene TRBJ2-4; the D is unclear. In germline, CDR1 is SGDLS, CDR2 YYNGEE. This CDR3 region has 19 residues. The germline V and J ends were trimmed by 0 bases and 0 bases, with 19 bases remaining between them.

The chain has TRBV21-1 and TRBJ1-2; no check of the table's D call, TRBD1, against the DNA was made. TRBV21-1 is flagged as a pseudogene. The CDR3 is 15 amino acids. The CDR3 coding sequence is TGTGCCAGCAGCAAAGACAGGGGGCAACGGGATGGCTACACCTTC. It translates to CASSKDRGQRDGYTF.

The chain combines TRBV6-4 with TRBJ2-2; TRBD2 is a possible D gene (5 bases). Per the germline V gene, CDR1 is MRHNA and CDR2 is SNTAGT. The CDR3 has 15 residues. Between the trimmed V and J ends, which lost 5 bases and 3 bases, there was a span of 13 bases. CDR3 region: CASSPQDSHTGELFF. CDR3 in DNA: TGTGCCAGCAGTCCCCAGGACTCACACACCGGGGAGCTGTTTTTT.

The V call is TRBV5-6, the J call TRBJ1-2, with 7 nucleotides matching TRBD1. This CDR3 comprises 13 residues. V shed 5 bases, J shed 6 bases, and the junction held 7 bases outside the gene matches. The germline V gene encodes CDR1 SGHDT and CDR2 YYEEEE. CDR3 amino acids: CASSTGTVDGYTF. The DNA of the CDR3 is TGTGCCAGCAGTACCGGGACAGTGGATGGCTACACCTTC.

The chain employs TRBV9 and TRBJ2-1, with a tentative D call TRBD2 (8 bases). This CDR3 is 17 amino acids long. The germline V gene encodes CDR1 SGDLS and CDR2 YYNGEE. V was cut by 4 bases and J by 6 bases, with 23 bases left in between. The CDR3 sequence is CASSTHSGGTVTNEQFF. CDR3 nucleotides: TGTGCCAGCAGCACTCACTCGGGGGGGACAGTTACCAATGAGCAGTTCTTC.

The chain joins TRBV7-3 to TRBJ2-1; TRBD2 agrees at 11 bases. The V gene end was trimmed by 5 bases and the J gene end by 9 bases; junction bases not matched to a gene: 9. Germline CDR1 and CDR2: SGHTA and FQGTGA. The CDR3 runs 15 residues. Here the CDR3 DNA reads TGTGCCAGCAGCGAAACTAGCGGGAGTACCGGTGAGCAGTTCTTC. The encoded protein is CASSETSGSTGEQFF.